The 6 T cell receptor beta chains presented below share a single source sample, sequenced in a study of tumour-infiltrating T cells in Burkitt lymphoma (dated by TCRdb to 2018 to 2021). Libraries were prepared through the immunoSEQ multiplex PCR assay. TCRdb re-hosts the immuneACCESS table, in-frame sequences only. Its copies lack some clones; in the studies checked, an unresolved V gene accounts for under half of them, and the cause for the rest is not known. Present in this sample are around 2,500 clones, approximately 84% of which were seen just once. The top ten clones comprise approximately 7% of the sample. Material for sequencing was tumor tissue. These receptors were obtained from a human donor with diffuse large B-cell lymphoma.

In DNA form, the CDR3 reads TGCGCCAGCAGCCAAGGACTCTTCCACAGGGGGCTCTCCTACGAGCAGTACTTC. This encodes CASSQGLFHRGLSYEQYF. The chain employs TRBV4-1 and TRBJ2-7; 9 positions match TRBD1. J gave up 0 bases and V 1 base, and 10 bases lay outside the gene matches. Germline V gives CDR1 MGHRA, CDR2 YSYEKL. This CDR3 is 18 amino acids long.

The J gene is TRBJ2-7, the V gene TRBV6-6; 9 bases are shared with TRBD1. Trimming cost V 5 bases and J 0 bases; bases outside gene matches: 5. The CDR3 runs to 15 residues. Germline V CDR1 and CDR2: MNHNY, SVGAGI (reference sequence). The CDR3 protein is CASSGGTGSSYEQYF. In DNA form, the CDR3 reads TGTGCCAGCAGTGGTGGGACAGGGAGCTCCTACGAGCAGTACTTC.

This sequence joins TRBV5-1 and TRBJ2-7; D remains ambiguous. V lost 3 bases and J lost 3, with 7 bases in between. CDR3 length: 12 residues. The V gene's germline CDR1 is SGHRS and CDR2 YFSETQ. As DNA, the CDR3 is TGCGCCAGCAGCTCCGACCTCTACGAGCAGTACTTC. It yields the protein CASSSDLYEQYF.

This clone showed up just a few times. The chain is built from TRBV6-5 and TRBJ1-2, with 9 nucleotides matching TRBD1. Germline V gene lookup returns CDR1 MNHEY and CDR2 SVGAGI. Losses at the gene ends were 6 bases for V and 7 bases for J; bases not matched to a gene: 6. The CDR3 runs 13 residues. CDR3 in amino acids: CASRRTGAAGYTF. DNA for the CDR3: TGTGCCAGCAGGCGGACAGGGGCGGCTGGCTACACCTTC.

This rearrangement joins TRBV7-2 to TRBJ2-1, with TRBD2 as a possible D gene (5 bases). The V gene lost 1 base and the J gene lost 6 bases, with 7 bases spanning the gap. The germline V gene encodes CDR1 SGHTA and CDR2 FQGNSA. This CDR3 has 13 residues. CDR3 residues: CASSLGGINEQFF. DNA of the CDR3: TGTGCCAGCAGCTTAGGAGGGATCAATGAGCAGTTCTTC.

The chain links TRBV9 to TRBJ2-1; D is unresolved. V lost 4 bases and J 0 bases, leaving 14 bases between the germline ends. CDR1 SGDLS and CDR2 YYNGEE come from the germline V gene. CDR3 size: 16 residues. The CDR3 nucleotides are TGTGCCAGCAGCACCACGGACGGGCGCTCCTACAATGAGCAGTTCTTC. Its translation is CASSTTDGRSYNEQFF. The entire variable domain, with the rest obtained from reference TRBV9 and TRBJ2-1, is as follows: DSGVTQTPKHLITATGQRVTLRCSPRSGDLSVYWYQQSLDQGLQFLIQYYNGEERAKGNILERFSAQQFPDLHSELNLSSLELGDSALYFCASSTTDGRSYNEQFFGPGTRLTVL.